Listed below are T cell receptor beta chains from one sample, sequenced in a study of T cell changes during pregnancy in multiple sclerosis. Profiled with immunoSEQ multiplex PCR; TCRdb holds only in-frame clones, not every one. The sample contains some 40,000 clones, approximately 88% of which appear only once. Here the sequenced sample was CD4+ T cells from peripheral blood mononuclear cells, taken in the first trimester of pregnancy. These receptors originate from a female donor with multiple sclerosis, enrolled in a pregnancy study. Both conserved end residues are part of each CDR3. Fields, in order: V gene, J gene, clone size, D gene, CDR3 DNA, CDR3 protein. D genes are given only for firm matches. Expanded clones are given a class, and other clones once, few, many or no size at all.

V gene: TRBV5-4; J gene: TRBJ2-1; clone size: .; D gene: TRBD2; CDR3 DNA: TGTGCCAGCAGCCTAAGCGGGAACTCCTACAATGAGCAGTTCTTC; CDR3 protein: CASSLSGNSYNEQFF
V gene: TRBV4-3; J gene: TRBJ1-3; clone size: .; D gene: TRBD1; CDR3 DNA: TGCGCCAGCAGCCAAGTTGACAGGGAGGTCGGAGGAAACACCATATATTTT; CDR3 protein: CASSQVDREVGGNTIYF
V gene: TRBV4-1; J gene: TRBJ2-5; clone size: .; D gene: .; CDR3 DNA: TGCGCCAGCAGCCAACCTTCACGGGGCAGGGGTTGGACCCAGTACTTC; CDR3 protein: CASSQPSRGRGWTQYF
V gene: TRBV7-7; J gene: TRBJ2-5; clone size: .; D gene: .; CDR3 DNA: TGTGCCAGCAGCCAGGAATTTCAAGAGACCCAGTACTTC; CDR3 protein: CASSQEFQETQYF
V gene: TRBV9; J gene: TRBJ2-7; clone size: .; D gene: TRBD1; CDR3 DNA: TGTGCCAGCAGCGGACAGGGGACCTACGAGCAGTACTTC; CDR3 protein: CASSGQGTYEQYF
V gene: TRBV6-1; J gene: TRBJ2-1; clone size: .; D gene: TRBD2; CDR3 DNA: TGTGCCACCCACCTCGCTAGCGGGTTATACAATGAGCAGTTCTTC; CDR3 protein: CATHLASGLYNEQFF
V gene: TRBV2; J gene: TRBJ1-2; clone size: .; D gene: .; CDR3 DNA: TGTGCCAGCAGAGCGCTGGCTACTGGCTACACCTTC; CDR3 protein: CASRALATGYTF
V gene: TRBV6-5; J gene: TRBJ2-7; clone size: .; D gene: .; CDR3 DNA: TGTGCCAGCAGTTACCAAGTAGGGAGGTACGAGCAGTACTTC; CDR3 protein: CASSYQVGRYEQYF
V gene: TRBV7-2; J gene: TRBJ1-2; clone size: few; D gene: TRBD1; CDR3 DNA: TGTGCCAGCAGCTCAGTAACAGGGGGCGAGGGCTACACCTTC; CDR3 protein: CASSSVTGGEGYTF
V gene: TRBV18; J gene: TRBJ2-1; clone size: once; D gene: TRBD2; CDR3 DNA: TGTGCCAGCTCCCGTGGGACTAGCGAAAGGAATGAGCAGTTCTTC; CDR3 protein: CASSRGTSERNEQFF
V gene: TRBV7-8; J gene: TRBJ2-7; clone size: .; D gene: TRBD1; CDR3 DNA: TGTGCCAGCAGCTTAGACTGGACAGGGGAGGGCGAGCAGTACTTC; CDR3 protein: CASSLDWTGEGEQYF